The rows below give T cell receptor beta chains drawn from one sample of a study of blood T cell repertoires in COVID-19. Sequencing used immunoSEQ multiplex PCR; TCRdb keeps in-frame clones, though not all of them. The table has fewer than 600,000 clones, around nine tenths seen once. The sequencing input was PBMCs or T cells enriched from blood (not recorded which). All receptors come from a woman between 40 and 50 years old who had recovered from COVID-19. CDR3s include the opening cysteine and the closing phenylalanine or tryptophan. A D gene is named only where the DNA matches it firmly. Clone size is shown for a subset of rows, as once, few, many or a class of expanded clone.

V gene	D gene	CDR3 length	J gene	clone size	CDR3 protein	CDR3 DNA
TRBV18	TRBD1	14	TRBJ1-1	.	CASSPAGGNTEAFF	TGTGCCAGCTCACCAGCAGGGGGTAACACTGAAGCTTTCTTT
TRBV5-1	.	13	TRBJ1-3	once	CASSLGSGNTIYF	TGCGCCAGCAGCTTGGGTAGTGGAAACACCATATATTTT
TRBV15	.	16	TRBJ2-3	.	CATSRALGGGGDTQYF	TGTGCCACCAGCAGAGCGCTAGGGGGGGGTGGAGATACGCAGTATTTT
TRBV2	.	13	TRBJ1-3	.	CASSEAEQGPIYF	TGTGCCAGCAGTGAAGCCGAACAGGGTCCCATATATTTT
TRBV4-1	.	15	TRBJ1-2	.	CASSPGRTTNYGYTF	TGCGCCAGCAGCCCCGGCCGGACAACCAACTATGGCTACACCTTC
TRBV9	.	13	TRBJ2-1	.	CASSGRSYNEQFF	TGTGCCAGCAGCGGGAGGTCCTACAATGAGCAGTTCTTC
TRBV7-9	.	14	TRBJ1-1	.	CASNPSVMNTEAFF	TGTGCCAGCAACCCGTCGGTAATGAACACTGAAGCTTTCTTT
TRBV29-1	.	13	TRBJ1-1	.	CSAEGQTEFEAFF	TGCAGCGCCGAAGGGCAGACAGAGTTTGAAGCTTTCTTT
TRBV10-3	TRBD2	13	TRBJ2-1	.	CATIDPGGNEQFF	TGTGCCACCATCGATCCGGGGGGCAATGAGCAGTTCTTC
TRBV11-2	.	14	TRBJ2-7	.	CASSPLERVGEQYF	TGTGCCAGCAGCCCACTAGAAAGAGTCGGCGAGCAGTACTTC
TRBV7-2	TRBD2	15	TRBJ2-3	once	CASSQLAGGPDTQYF	TGTGCCAGCAGCCAGCTAGCGGGAGGGCCGGATACGCAGTATTTT
TRBV9	.	13	TRBJ2-7	.	CASSPQGYGEQYF	TGTGCCAGCAGCCCGCAGGGGTATGGCGAGCAGTACTTC
TRBV14	.	13	TRBJ2-1	.	CASSQDFGDRQFF	TGTGCCAGCAGCCAAGATTTCGGAGACAGGCAATTCTTC
TRBV11-2	.	16	TRBJ1-6	once	CASSLVVKADNSPLHF	TGTGCCAGCAGCTTGGTGGTTAAGGCGGATAATTCACCCCTCCACTTT
TRBV24-1	.	13	TRBJ2-5	.	CATSNAGTETQYF	TGTGCCACCAGTAACGCGGGGACGGAGACCCAGTACTTC
TRBV5-1	.	13	TRBJ1-4	once	CASSLGSREKLFF	TGCGCCAGCAGCCTCGGGTCGCGGGAAAAACTGTTTTTT
TRBV9	.	16	TRBJ1-3	once	CASSAGGLLSGNTIYF	TGTGCCAGCAGCGCGGGGGGACTGCTCTCTGGAAACACCATATATTTT
TRBV10-3	TRBD1	16	TRBJ1-5	.	CAISEARDRGPQPQHF	TGTGCCATCAGTGAGGCGAGGGACAGGGGGCCTCAGCCCCAGCATTTT
TRBV7-9	.	13	TRBJ2-7	once	CASSSQDPYEQYF	TGTGCCAGCAGCTCACAGGACCCCTACGAGCAGTACTTC
TRBV18	TRBD1	16	TRBJ1-5	.	CASSGQGANSNQPQHF	TGTGCCAGCTCAGGGCAGGGGGCCAATAGCAATCAGCCCCAGCATTTT
TRBV11-2	TRBD2	15	TRBJ2-7	.	CASSYGLAASYEQYF	TGTGCCAGCAGTTACGGACTAGCGGCCTCCTACGAGCAGTACTTC
TRBV18	.	15	TRBJ1-4	.	CASSMSRAGNEKLFF	TGTGCCAGCTCAATGTCGCGGGCGGGGAATGAAAAACTGTTTTTT
TRBV4-2	.	16	TRBJ1-3	.	CASSRLGGAAGNTIYF	TGTGCCAGCAGCCGCCTGGGCGGGGCCGCTGGAAACACCATATATTTT
TRBV2	.	16	TRBJ1-1	.	CASSVGHPYLNTEAFF	TGTGCCAGCAGTGTGGGCCACCCCTACCTGAACACTGAAGCTTTCTTT
TRBV3-1/TRBV3-2	.	15	TRBJ2-1	many	CASSPTWTYNDEQFF	TGTGCCAGCAGCCCAACTTGGACTTATAACGATGAGCAGTTCTTC
TRBV5-1	.	16	TRBJ1-3	few	CASSLGTRDSGNTIYF	TGCGCCAGCAGCTTGGGAACCCGGGACTCTGGAAACACCATATATTTT
TRBV19	.	14	TRBJ2-7	.	CASSLTGSSYEQYF	TGTGCCAGTAGCCTGACAGGAAGCTCCTACGAGCAGTACTTC
TRBV5-1	.	15	TRBJ2-3	.	CASSLGQGPTDTQYF	TGCGCCAGCAGCTTGGGGCAGGGGCCCACAGATACGCAGTATTTT
TRBV9	TRBD2	16	TRBJ2-1	.	CASSVAGTSGNNEQFF	TGTGCCAGCAGCGTGGCGGGGACTAGCGGGAACAATGAGCAGTTCTTC
TRBV30	.	14	TRBJ1-1	few	CAWRKEDENTEAFF	TGTGCCTGGAGGAAGGAGGACGAAAACACTGAAGCTTTCTTT
TRBV5-5	TRBD2	17	TRBJ2-3	.	CASSSRTSGRSTDTQYF	TGTGCCAGCAGCTCGCGGACTAGCGGGAGGAGCACAGATACGCAGTATTTT
TRBV2	.	14	TRBJ1-6	.	CASSGQSYNSPLHF	TGTGCCAGCAGTGGACAGTCCTATAATTCACCCCTCCACTTT
TRBV7-9	.	14	TRBJ2-7	.	CASSLAGDKHEQYF	TGTGCCAGCAGCTTAGCGGGAGACAAGCACGAGCAGTACTTC
TRBV23-1	.	14	TRBJ1-1	few	CASSSTGNYTEAFF	TGCGCCAGCAGTTCGACAGGAAATTACACTGAAGCTTTCTTT
TRBV2	.	14	TRBJ1-1	few	CASLKAGGYTEAFF	TGTGCCAGCCTAAAGGCAGGTGGGTACACTGAAGCTTTCTTT
TRBV7-2	TRBD2	18	TRBJ2-3	.	CASSLPPGGARSTDTQYF	TGTGCCAGCAGCTTACCCCCGGGGGGGGCGCGAAGCACAGATACGCAGTATTTT
TRBV13	.	14	TRBJ2-7	.	CASSRGGPLYEQYF	TGTGCCAGCAGCCGCGGAGGACCACTCTACGAGCAGTACTTC
TRBV5-5	.	14	TRBJ1-2	.	CASSLGWGEITYTF	TGTGCCAGCAGCCTGGGATGGGGAGAGATTACCTACACCTTC
TRBV15	TRBD2	16	TRBJ2-7	.	CATPFPGLGISYEQYF	TGTGCCACCCCTTTTCCGGGACTAGGGATTTCCTACGAGCAGTACTTC
TRBV30	.	13	TRBJ1-2	.	CAWSAGGTYGYTF	TGTGCCTGGAGTGCCGGCGGGACCTATGGCTACACCTTC
TRBV7-2	TRBD2	14	TRBJ2-5	.	CASSSWGLAGNQYF	TGTGCCAGCAGCTCATGGGGACTAGCGGGAAACCAGTACTTC
TRBV2	TRBD1	13	TRBJ2-1	.	CASSQDGDRGRFF	TGTGCCAGCAGTCAAGATGGAGACAGGGGTAGGTTCTTC
TRBV27	TRBD2	15	TRBJ2-2	.	CASGREVGNTGELFF	TGTGCCAGCGGACGGGAGGTGGGGAACACCGGGGAGCTGTTTTTT
TRBV6-2/TRBV6-3	TRBD1	15	TRBJ2-1	once	CASSPQGLTYNEQFF	TGTGCCAGCAGCCCACAGGGGTTAACCTACAATGAGCAGTTCTTC
TRBV5-6	TRBD1	12	TRBJ1-2	.	CASSTGTGGYTF	TGTGCCAGCAGCACAGGGACAGGCGGCTACACCTTC
TRBV24-1	.	13	TRBJ1-2	.	CATSSVRAYGYTF	TGTGCCACCAGTAGCGTCAGGGCCTATGGCTACACCTTC
TRBV6-4	.	15	TRBJ1-3	.	CAWRRGRYSGNTIYF	TGTGCCTGGCGGAGGGGACGGTACTCTGGAAACACCATATATTTT
TRBV6-5	TRBD1	14	TRBJ1-1	.	CASSYTDRDTEAFF	TGTGCCAGCAGTTACACCGACAGGGACACTGAAGCTTTCTTT
TRBV7-9	.	15	TRBJ1-2	.	CASSRDGDGIYGYTF	TGTGCCAGCAGCCGCGATGGCGACGGGATCTATGGCTACACCTTC